These T cell receptor beta chains were read from a single sample in a study of OX40 agonist ivuxolimab in advanced cancers. TCRdb's copy holds only in-frame clones and misses some; the assay was immunoSEQ multiplex PCR. The sample contains tens of thousands of clones, over 80% of which appear only once. The sequencing here drew on CD4+ or CD8+ T cells sorted from blood, taken in a trial of the OX40 agonist ivuxolimab. These receptors were taken from an adult with an advanced solid tumor such as melanoma, head and neck, liver or kidney cancer. Both conserved end residues are part of each CDR3. Fields, in order: CDR3 length, J gene, D gene, V gene, clone size, CDR3 DNA, CDR3 protein. The D gene is left open where the match is weak. A row's size may be missing; if present it is once, few, many or a size class.

len: 12
j_gene: TRBJ1-1
d_gene: -
v_gene: TRBV28
abundance: -
CDR3nt: TGTGCCAGCAGTTTACCCGGGACGGAAGCTTTCTTT
CDR3aa: CASSLPGTEAFF

len: 16
j_gene: TRBJ1-6
d_gene: -
v_gene: TRBV2
abundance: -
CDR3nt: TGTGCCAGCAGTGAAGCCCCTTGGGACTATAATTCACCCCTCCACTTT
CDR3aa: CASSEAPWDYNSPLHF

len: 14
j_gene: TRBJ2-5
d_gene: -
v_gene: TRBV9
abundance: -
CDR3nt: TGTGCCAGCAGCGTTGGGGGGAACCAAGAGACCCAGTACTTC
CDR3aa: CASSVGGNQETQYF

len: 16
j_gene: TRBJ2-1
d_gene: TRBD2
v_gene: TRBV7-9
abundance: -
CDR3nt: TGTGCCAGCAGCCTAGCGCGCGGGGGGGCCTACAATGAGCAGTTCTTC
CDR3aa: CASSLARGGAYNEQFF

len: 12
j_gene: TRBJ2-7
d_gene: TRBD2
v_gene: TRBV5-6
abundance: few
CDR3nt: TGTGCCAGCAGCCCGGGGGGCTACGAGCAGTACTTC
CDR3aa: CASSPGGYEQYF

len: 17
j_gene: TRBJ2-7
d_gene: TRBD2
v_gene: TRBV9
abundance: -
CDR3nt: TGTGCCAGCAGCCCCCGGGAGACTAGCGGGAGAGGTCGGCGGCAGTACTTC
CDR3aa: CASSPRETSGRGRRQYF

len: 16
j_gene: TRBJ2-2
d_gene: TRBD2
v_gene: TRBV13
abundance: -
CDR3nt: TGTGCCAGCAGCCTGGGACTAGCGGGGCGGACCGGGGAGCTGTTTTTT
CDR3aa: CASSLGLAGRTGELFF

len: 12
j_gene: TRBJ1-1
d_gene: -
v_gene: TRBV29-1
abundance: -
CDR3nt: TGCAGCGTTGAGTGGGGCTCGTTGACAGCTTTCTTT
CDR3aa: CSVEWGSLTAFF

len: 13
j_gene: TRBJ2-7
d_gene: TRBD1
v_gene: TRBV5-4
abundance: -
CDR3nt: TGTGCCAGCAGCCTGGGACAGGGCCCCGAGCAGTACTTC
CDR3aa: CASSLGQGPEQYF

len: 12
j_gene: TRBJ1-6
d_gene: -
v_gene: TRBV5-5
abundance: -
CDR3nt: TGTGCCAGCAGCTTGAGGAGTTCACCCCTCCACTTT
CDR3aa: CASSLRSSPLHF

len: 12
j_gene: TRBJ1-1
d_gene: -
v_gene: TRBV7-9
abundance: -
CDR3nt: TGTGCCAGCAGCCCCCGGCTCGATGAAGCTTTCTTT
CDR3aa: CASSPRLDEAFF

len: 12
j_gene: TRBJ1-2
d_gene: -
v_gene: TRBV4-1
abundance: -
CDR3nt: TGCGCCAGCAGCCAAGATGAGGCCGGCTACACCTTC
CDR3aa: CASSQDEAGYTF

len: 12
j_gene: TRBJ2-7
d_gene: -
v_gene: TRBV7-9
abundance: -
CDR3nt: TGTGCCAGCAGCTTAGACCTGGACGGGCAGTACTTC
CDR3aa: CASSLDLDGQYF

len: 15
j_gene: TRBJ2-7
d_gene: TRBD2
v_gene: TRBV5-1
abundance: -
CDR3nt: TGCGCCAGCAGCTTTGAGGGGCGGGAGATACCCGAGCAGTACTTC
CDR3aa: CASSFEGREIPEQYF

len: 14
j_gene: TRBJ1-1
d_gene: -
v_gene: TRBV7-3
abundance: few
CDR3nt: TGTGCCAGCAGCTTAGGGTGGGGGAACACTGAAGCTTTCTTT
CDR3aa: CASSLGWGNTEAFF

len: 13
j_gene: TRBJ2-5
d_gene: -
v_gene: TRBV7-2
abundance: -
CDR3nt: TGTGCCAGCAGCTCGCTAGTCGAAGAGACCCAGTACTTC
CDR3aa: CASSSLVEETQYF

len: 15
j_gene: TRBJ1-5
d_gene: -
v_gene: TRBV11-2
abundance: once
CDR3nt: TGTGCCAGCAGCCTAGATTTGGGGTTGGGTCAGCCCCAGCATTTT
CDR3aa: CASSLDLGLGQPQHF

len: 18
j_gene: TRBJ2-1
d_gene: TRBD2
v_gene: TRBV7-9
abundance: once
CDR3nt: TGTGCCAGCAGCTCACTACCTCGGAGCGGGAGGGAGGGGAATGAGCAGTTCTTC
CDR3aa: CASSSLPRSGREGNEQFF

len: 11
j_gene: TRBJ2-7
d_gene: -
v_gene: TRBV6-5
abundance: -
CDR3nt: TGTGCCACCGCTCGGGCCTACGAGCAGTACTTC
CDR3aa: CATARAYEQYF

len: 15
j_gene: TRBJ2-7
d_gene: TRBD1
v_gene: TRBV5-1
abundance: -
CDR3nt: TGCGCCAGCAGCTGGTCGGGACAGGGTACCTACGAGCAGTACTTC
CDR3aa: CASSWSGQGTYEQYF

len: 14
j_gene: TRBJ2-7
d_gene: TRBD1
v_gene: TRBV5-4
abundance: -
CDR3nt: TGTGCCAGCAGACCCGGGACAGGGGAGTCCGAGCAGTACTTC
CDR3aa: CASRPGTGESEQYF

len: 16
j_gene: TRBJ2-1
d_gene: TRBD1
v_gene: TRBV7-9
abundance: -
CDR3nt: TGTGCCAGCAGCCACCGGGACAGGGGGAACTACAATGAGCAGTTCTTC
CDR3aa: CASSHRDRGNYNEQFF

len: 14
j_gene: TRBJ1-2
d_gene: TRBD1
v_gene: TRBV29-1
abundance: -
CDR3nt: TGCAGCGTCCCCTCCGGGACAGGGAGGCTTGGCTACACCTTC
CDR3aa: CSVPSGTGRLGYTF

len: 11
j_gene: TRBJ1-2
d_gene: -
v_gene: TRBV29-1
abundance: -
CDR3nt: TGCAGCGTTGAAGATCCGGTGGGCTACACCTTC
CDR3aa: CSVEDPVGYTF

len: 17
j_gene: TRBJ1-1
d_gene: -
v_gene: TRBV4-1
abundance: -
CDR3nt: TGCGCCAGCAGCCACCCGCCCGACGGAGGTGGGAACACTGAAGCTTTCTTT
CDR3aa: CASSHPPDGGGNTEAFF

len: 17
j_gene: TRBJ1-4
d_gene: -
v_gene: TRBV2
abundance: -
CDR3nt: TGTGCCAGCAGTGGCGTCCGGGGCCTAGGGGTTAATGAAAAACTGTTTTTT
CDR3aa: CASSGVRGLGVNEKLFF

len: 15
j_gene: TRBJ2-7
d_gene: TRBD1
v_gene: TRBV9
abundance: -
CDR3nt: TGTGCCAGCAGCGCCCTTCAAGACAGGGCCTACGAGCAGTACTTC
CDR3aa: CASSALQDRAYEQYF

len: 16
j_gene: TRBJ1-2
d_gene: -
v_gene: TRBV14
abundance: few
CDR3nt: TGTGCCAGCAGCCAAGGGTGGCAGGGCCCTAACTATGGCTACACCTTC
CDR3aa: CASSQGWQGPNYGYTF

len: 13
j_gene: TRBJ2-5
d_gene: TRBD1
v_gene: TRBV2
abundance: -
CDR3nt: TGTGCCAGCGGGACAGGATTTAGAGAGACCCAGTACTTC
CDR3aa: CASGTGFRETQYF

len: 12
j_gene: TRBJ2-7
d_gene: -
v_gene: TRBV10-1
abundance: -
CDR3nt: TGCGCCAGCAGTGAGTCCGGCTACGAGCAGTACTTC
CDR3aa: CASSESGYEQYF

len: 15
j_gene: TRBJ1-2
d_gene: -
v_gene: TRBV5-4
abundance: -
CDR3nt: TGTGCCAGCAGCCCCGCAGGTCCTTTTCTCTATGGCTACACCTTC
CDR3aa: CASSPAGPFLYGYTF

len: 13
j_gene: TRBJ2-1
d_gene: -
v_gene: TRBV6-6
abundance: -
CDR3nt: TGTGCCAGCAGTTTCGGCTATTACAATGAGCAGTTCTTC
CDR3aa: CASSFGYYNEQFF

len: 14
j_gene: TRBJ2-7
d_gene: TRBD1
v_gene: TRBV6-1
abundance: few
CDR3nt: TGTGCCAGCAGTCTACGGGACAGCTTATACGAGCAGTACTTC
CDR3aa: CASSLRDSLYEQYF

len: 14
j_gene: TRBJ2-5
d_gene: TRBD2
v_gene: TRBV6-1
abundance: -
CDR3nt: TGTGCCAGCAGTGAAGAGGTAGCGGGGGGGCCGCTGGACTTC
CDR3aa: CASSEEVAGGPLDF

len: 14
j_gene: TRBJ2-7
d_gene: TRBD1
v_gene: TRBV2
abundance: -
CDR3nt: TGTGCCAGCAGTGACCGGGACAGGAGCTACGAGCAGTACTTC
CDR3aa: CASSDRDRSYEQYF

len: 18
j_gene: TRBJ2-3
d_gene: -
v_gene: TRBV5-1
abundance: -
CDR3nt: TGCGCCAGCAGCTTGGGCACCTTCGGGCAGTGGGACACAGATACGCAGTATTTT
CDR3aa: CASSLGTFGQWDTDTQYF

len: 14
j_gene: TRBJ2-7
d_gene: TRBD1
v_gene: TRBV18
abundance: -
CDR3nt: TGTGCCAGCTCTCGCCGGGGACAGACCTACGAGCAGTACTTC
CDR3aa: CASSRRGQTYEQYF

len: 15
j_gene: TRBJ2-7
d_gene: TRBD2
v_gene: TRBV28
abundance: -
CDR3nt: TGTGCCAGCAGGGAAAGGACTAGCGGCTCCTACGAGCAGTACTTC
CDR3aa: CASRERTSGSYEQYF

len: 13
j_gene: TRBJ1-4
d_gene: -
v_gene: TRBV9
abundance: -
CDR3nt: TGTGCCAGCAGCGTAGTTCCTAATGAAAAACTGTTTTTT
CDR3aa: CASSVVPNEKLFF

len: 14
j_gene: TRBJ1-2
d_gene: -
v_gene: TRBV18
abundance: -
CDR3nt: TGTGCCAGCTCAACCCTACGGGGAGGCGATGGCTACACCTTC
CDR3aa: CASSTLRGGDGYTF

len: 15
j_gene: TRBJ2-7
d_gene: TRBD1
v_gene: TRBV6-1
abundance: -
CDR3nt: TGTGCCAGCAGTGACGACAGGGAGATCTCCTACGAGCAGTACTTC
CDR3aa: CASSDDREISYEQYF

len: 14
j_gene: TRBJ2-7
d_gene: TRBD2
v_gene: TRBV19
abundance: -
CDR3nt: TGTGCCGTATCTCCGGGAGGGGGGTCCTACGAGCAGTACTTC
CDR3aa: CAVSPGGGSYEQYF

len: 15
j_gene: TRBJ2-2
d_gene: -
v_gene: TRBV5-1
abundance: -
CDR3nt: TGCGCCAGCAGCCCCGACACAGGGTACACCGGGGAGCTGTTTTTT
CDR3aa: CASSPDTGYTGELFF

len: 13
j_gene: TRBJ2-2
d_gene: -
v_gene: TRBV5-4
abundance: -
CDR3nt: TGTGCCAGCACGGGGGCCAACACCGGGGAGCTGTTTTTT
CDR3aa: CASTGANTGELFF

len: 19
j_gene: TRBJ2-1
d_gene: TRBD2
v_gene: TRBV5-6
abundance: -
CDR3nt: TGTGCCAGCAGCTCTCCCCCGGGACTAGCGGGATTTTCCTACAATGAGCAGTTCTTC
CDR3aa: CASSSPPGLAGFSYNEQFF

len: 14
j_gene: TRBJ2-7
d_gene: TRBD1
v_gene: TRBV5-1
abundance: -
CDR3nt: TGCGCCAGCAGCCCGGGGGACAGGGCCTACGAGCAGTACTTC
CDR3aa: CASSPGDRAYEQYF

len: 15
j_gene: TRBJ1-2
d_gene: -
v_gene: TRBV7-9
abundance: -
CDR3nt: TGTGCCAGCAGCTTAGCCCAAGGGGTCCGCTATGGCTACACCTTC
CDR3aa: CASSLAQGVRYGYTF

len: 15
j_gene: TRBJ1-3
d_gene: -
v_gene: TRBV18
abundance: -
CDR3nt: TGTGCCAGCTCACCCGCTCTGGGTTCTGGAAACACCATATATTTT
CDR3aa: CASSPALGSGNTIYF

len: 14
j_gene: TRBJ1-4
d_gene: -
v_gene: TRBV28
abundance: once
CDR3nt: TGTGCCAGCAGTTTAAGAGGGGCCAATGAAAAACTGTTTTTT
CDR3aa: CASSLRGANEKLFF

len: 14
j_gene: TRBJ2-2
d_gene: -
v_gene: TRBV6-5
abundance: -
CDR3nt: TGTGCCAGCAGTTATGGCCTCAACACCGGGGAGCTGTTTTTT
CDR3aa: CASSYGLNTGELFF

len: 15
j_gene: TRBJ2-1
d_gene: TRBD2
v_gene: TRBV19
abundance: -
CDR3nt: TGTGCCAGTAGTATTACTAGCGGGCCTTACAATGAGCAGTTCTTC
CDR3aa: CASSITSGPYNEQFF

len: 16
j_gene: TRBJ2-1
d_gene: TRBD2
v_gene: TRBV7-6
abundance: -
CDR3nt: TGTGCCAGCAGCTTAGGGGGACTAGCCCCCTACAATGAGCAGTTCTTC
CDR3aa: CASSLGGLAPYNEQFF

len: 14
j_gene: TRBJ2-1
d_gene: -
v_gene: TRBV28
abundance: -
CDR3nt: TGTGCCAGCAGCTCCCGAGGGGCCTACAATGAGCAGTTCTTC
CDR3aa: CASSSRGAYNEQFF

len: 13
j_gene: TRBJ1-1
d_gene: -
v_gene: TRBV19
abundance: -
CDR3nt: TGTGCCAGTAGTATATTCCAGAACACTGAAGCTTTCTTT
CDR3aa: CASSIFQNTEAFF